Below, one T cell receptor (beta chain) is given with its context. The antigen is unknown. The germline V gene has CDR1 LGHNT and CDR2 FRNRAP. CDR3 size: 17 residues. Trimming took 1 base from V and 3 from J; bases not matched to a gene: 5. These data originate in a study of radiation and T cells in renal cell carcinoma. Turning to the study itself: Nephrectomy followed 15 Gy stereotactic body radiation by 4 weeks.

Study-wide points: Pretreatment tumor biopsies were lacking, so baseline clonotypes are unknown. In blood, top tumor clones expanded by 2 weeks, shrinking by 4.

The time point denotes: blood 2 weeks post-SBRT. Sample treatment: 15 Gy SBRT to primary tumor, nephrectomy 4 weeks later. After SBRT, blood was collected at 2 and 4 weeks, plus baseline. This table comes from immunoSEQ multiplex PCR, and its TCRdb copy is limited to in-frame clones, with some not included. The table records some 130,000 clones, 75% to 90% of them present only once. The chain joins TRBV12-5 to TRBJ2-2; the match to TRBD1 covers 10 bases. The sample here was blood, taken from a patient whose treatment included radiotherapy and nephrectomy. The origin of this receptor is a woman aged 55-75 years with renal cell carcinoma. CDR3 residues: CASGLGTGTGDTGELFF. CDR3 DNA sequence: TGTGCTAGTGGTTTGGGAACCGGGACAGGGGACACCGGGGAGCTGTTTTTT.